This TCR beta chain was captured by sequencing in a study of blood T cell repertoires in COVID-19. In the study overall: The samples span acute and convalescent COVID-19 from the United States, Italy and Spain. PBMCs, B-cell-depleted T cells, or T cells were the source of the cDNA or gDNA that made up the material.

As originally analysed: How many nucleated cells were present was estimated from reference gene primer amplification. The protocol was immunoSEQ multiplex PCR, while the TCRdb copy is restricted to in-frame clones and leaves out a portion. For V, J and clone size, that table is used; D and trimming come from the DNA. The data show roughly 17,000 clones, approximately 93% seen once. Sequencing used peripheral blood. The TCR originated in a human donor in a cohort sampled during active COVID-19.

In nucleotides, the CDR3 is TGTGCCAGCAGCTCCCAGGGGGCTAGAAACACCATATATTTT. Protein sequence: CASSSQGARNTIYF. The rearrangement joins TRBV9 to TRBJ1-3, with TRBD1 matching over 8 bases. V was pared by 4 bases and J by 5 bases, with 5 bases of the junction left unmatched. This CDR3 contains 14 residues. Germline V gene sequence: CDR1 SGDLS, CDR2 YYNGEE.